This record concerns one TCR beta chain sequence. Its antigen is unidentified. This sample was included in a study of cytomegalovirus exposure and HLA in healthy donors. Study-wide context: From donors who were HLA-typed, an early data release held about 85 million unique TCRs. Regarding the study as a whole: Later analysis demonstrated an association between a missense DCLRE1C variant and TCR beta V- and J-gene trimming. Cytomegalovirus association was assigned to about 150 TCR beta chains.

The PCR employed 60 Vbeta primers together with 13 Jbeta primers. The repertoire was sequenced with immunoSEQ multiplex PCR; TCRdb's copy has only in-frame clones and lacks some. The sample shows about 160,000 clones, approximately 88% of them seen only once. There are 16 residues in the CDR3. Trimming cost V 6 bases and J 7 bases, with 19 bases left between them. The germline CDR1 and CDR2 sequences are KGHSH and LQKENI. Donors consisted of healthy bone marrow donors. This TCR came from a man aged 25-45 years in good health and CMV-seronegative. V gene TRBV18 combines with J gene TRBJ1-6; D is uncertain. Sequencing was performed on PBMCs. CDR3 sequence reads: CASSHITSNGNSPLHF. In DNA, the CDR3 is TGTGCCAGCTCCCACATCACATCCAATGGCAATTCACCCCTCCACTTT.